The clone carrying this T cell receptor beta chain was observed a single time. What it recognizes is unknown. One junction end disagrees with the germline gene, perhaps due to a read error. This specimen belongs to a study of blood T cells in healthy people across ages. Study background: Template switching caught about one barcoded beta molecule for each two T cells.

Germline CDR1 and CDR2: SGHTS and YDEGEE. This CDR3 is built from 15 residues. Next came a second PCR, run for about 6 to 12 cycles, which used a sample-barcoded 5' primer along with a J-beta primer mix. Each cDNA was tagged by a template-switch adaptor containing 12 random nucleotides. One entry per CDR3 protein, called by TCRdb with MiXCR from the 5' RACE reads. The sample shows around 940,000 distinct CDR3 sequences, approximately 50% of them seen only once. Findings and limits, study-wide: Relative to aged donors, long-lived donors carried more naive CD4+ cells and displayed higher diversity.

This clonotype was obtained from a woman aged 60 to 75 in good health. V usage is TRBV5-8 and J usage is TRBJ2-1; no firm D call. Sample: blood. This CDR3 is CASSLGLSSHNEQFF. In DNA, the CDR3 is TGTGCCAGCAGCTTGGGACTCAGCTCCCACAATGAGCAGTTCTTC.